The 18 T cell receptor beta chains listed next were all sequenced from one sample in a study of shared clonotypes between healthy human individuals. Data came from immunoSEQ multiplex PCR; TCRdb stores just in-frame clones and leaves some out. The sample comprises under 600,000 clones, around 78% of which are singletons, and more than 10% rests with the top ten. Material for sequencing was PBMCs. These receptors were collected from a woman between 40 and 55 years old in good health. Some clones in this sample may be carry-over from other donors' samples.

This clone has only a few counts. Other DNA sequences in this sample translate to the same CDR3. This chain connects TRBV11-2 to TRBJ1-2; unclear D gene. The CDR3 extends over 12 amino acids. Trimming left V 0 bases short and J 8 bases short, with 7 bases between. From germline, CDR1 is SGHAT and CDR2 FQNNGV. The CDR3 DNA is TGTGCCAGCAGCTTAGAGGGAGACGGCTACACCTTC. It yields the protein CASSLEGDGYTF.

The chain links TRBV2 to TRBJ2-5; D remains ambiguous. The DNA end is more similar to TRBJ2-7, so the J call may be wrong. CDR1 and CDR2 (germline): SNHLY, FYNNEI. The CDR3 extends over 14 amino acids. The CDR3: CASSSSPFGYEQYF. The DNA of the CDR3 is TGTGCCAGCAGTTCCTCTCCCTTTGGTTACGAGCAGTACTTC.

The chain couples TRBV11-2 to TRBJ2-2; TRBD1 aligns across 9 bases. Germline V lookup: CDR1 SGHAT, CDR2 FQNNGV. V shed 5 bases and J 6 bases; nucleotides not matched to a gene: 7. The CDR3 extends over 15 amino acids. This chain's CDR3 is CASSEGTGNSGELFF. The CDR3 DNA sequence: TGTGCCAGCAGCGAAGGGACAGGGAATTCCGGGGAGCTGTTTTTT.

Turning to this clone: With a much larger clone just one base away, this may be a read error. The rearrangement uses TRBV5-1 and TRBJ2-6; D is perhaps TRBD1 or TRBD2 (5 bases each). Trimming cost V 9 bases and J 1 base, with 11 bases left between them. The CDR3 consists of 14 residues. CDR1 and CDR2 from the germline V gene are SGHRS and YFSETQ. The CDR3 reads CATTEGSGANVLTF. The CDR3 DNA is TGCGCCACCACTGAGGGGTCTGGGGCCAACGTCCTGACTTTC.

The chain uses TRBV15 and TRBJ1-4; D remains unclear. The germline gives CDR1 LNHNV, CDR2 YYDKDF (reference sequence). The CDR3 has 14 residues. V was pared by 0 bases and J by 13 bases, with 15 bases between. The CDR3 DNA sequence: TGTGCCACCAGCAGAGATTTGGGATCCCTCGTACTGTTTTTT. Amino acids: CATSRDLGSLVLFF.

This clone appeared once. Other DNA variants within this sample encode the same CDR3. The V call is TRBV28, the J call TRBJ1-2; D call uncertain. With 5 bases removed from V and 2 bases from J, the gap between germline ends came to 9 bases. Germline V gene lookup returns CDR1 MDHEN and CDR2 SYDVKM. The CDR3 sequence is 13 residues long. In nucleotides, the CDR3 is TGTGCCAGCAGTCTGAGAGTGAACTATGGCTACACCTTC. Residues: CASSLRVNYGYTF.

This clone has a single count. The chain joins TRBV7-9 to TRBJ2-5, with 8 positions matching TRBD2. The length of the CDR3 is 14 residues. The V and J ends lost 5 bases and 2 bases, in that order; junction bases with no gene match: 4. Germline V CDR1 and CDR2: SEHNR, FQNEAQ (reference sequence). For the CDR3, the DNA is TGTGCCAGCAGCCACGGGGGGGGGCAAGAGACCCAGTACTTC. Its protein product is CASSHGGGQETQYF.

V is TRBV30 and J is TRBJ1-1, with a weak D call TRBD1 (6 bases). This CDR3 comprises 14 residues. The germline V gene has CDR1 GTSNPN and CDR2 SVGIG (reference sequence). V shed 4 bases and J shed 3 bases, with 15 bases lying between them. The CDR3 spells CAWTPRGGYTEAFF. CDR3 DNA: TGTGCCTGGACCCCACGAGGGGGTTACACTGAAGCTTTCTTT.

Comment on this clone: It is likely a read error: a sequence one base away is far more abundant. The same CDR3 also results from other DNA sequences found in this sample. This rearrangement joins TRBV5-1 to TRBJ2-3; D unresolved. Germline-derived CDR1 and CDR2 are SGHRS and YFSETQ. Trimming removed 0 bases from V and 4 bases from J, with 3 bases in between. The CDR3 loop spans 12 amino acids. The CDR3 DNA reads as TGCGCCAGCAGCTTGGCCGCAGATACGCAGTATTTT. It translates to CASSLAADTQYF.

The chain uses TRBV7-6 and TRBJ2-3; D uncertain. Trimming shortened V by 1 base and J by 1 base, and 6 bases separated the two germline ends. The germline gives CDR1 SGHVS, CDR2 FNYEAQ. This CDR3 contains 14 residues. This CDR3 reads CASSLESGTDTQYF. The CDR3 coding sequence is TGTGCCAGCAGCTTAGAGTCGGGCACAGATACGCAGTATTTT.

J is TRBJ1-5 and V is TRBV18, with TRBD1 matching 10 bases. Losses at the gene ends were 2 bases for V and 5 bases for J; bases not matched to a gene: 3. The CDR3 length is 15 residues. Germline V CDR1 and CDR2: KGHSH, LQKENI. In DNA form, the CDR3 reads TGTGCCAGCTCACCAGGGACAGGGGTGGATCAGCCCCAGCATTTT. Residues: CASSPGTGVDQPQHF. Together with reference TRBV18 and TRBJ1-5, the CDR3 gives the full variable domain: NAGVMQNPRHLVRRRGQEARLRCSPMKGHSHVYWYRQLPEEGLKFMVYLQKENIIDESGMPKERFSAEFPKEGPSILRIQQVVRGDSAAYFCASSPGTGVDQPQHFGDGTRLSIL.

The gene calls are TRBV6-1 and TRBJ2-4; 7 bases match TRBD2. This CDR3 has 13 residues. V shed 7 bases, J shed 13 bases, and the junction held 13 bases outside the gene matches. Germline assignment: CDR1 MNHNS and CDR2 SASEGT. CDR3 sequence: CASKHPGEGKQYF. The CDR3, as DNA: TGTGCCAGCAAACACCCTGGGGAGGGTAAGCAGTACTTC.

Worth noting for this clone: Since a far larger clone is one base different, this is likely a read error. At the DNA level, this CDR3 is encoded by other sequences in the same sample as well. The chain uses TRBV6-1 and TRBJ1-1, with D maybe TRBD1 (6 bases). Germline assignment: CDR1 MNHNS and CDR2 SASEGT. The CDR3 is 15 residues long. The CDR3 nucleotides are TGTGCCAGCAGTGAAGAAGTGGGGGCTTACACCGAAGCTTTCTTT. This encodes CASSEEVGAYTEAFF.

This sequence joins TRBV27 and TRBJ2-5; 9 positions match TRBD1. V was pared by 6 bases and J by 5 bases, with 7 bases of the junction left unmatched. Germline V gene data show CDR1 as MNHEY and CDR2 as SMNVEV (reference sequence). The CDR3 consists of 14 residues. CDR3 sequence (DNA): TGTGCCAGCAGCCCTCTGACAGGGGGGGAGACCCAGTACTTC. Its protein is CASSPLTGGETQYF.

J is TRBJ2-5 and V is TRBV29-1; D not certain. Germline assignment: CDR1 SQVTM and CDR2 ANQGSEA. The CDR3 sequence is 13 residues long. Trimming shortened V by 4 bases and J by 1 base, and 10 bases separated the two germline ends. The DNA of the CDR3 is TGCAGCGTTGCCAACACACCCCAAGAGACCCAGTACTTC. Translating it yields CSVANTPQETQYF.

Points on this clone: Its ends do not fully match the called genes, so a read error is possible. CDR3 in amino acids: CATSSGGEQFF. The CDR3 bases are TGTGCCACCAGCAGCGGGGGCGAGCAGTTCTTC. The chain couples TRBV4-2 to TRBJ2-1, with TRBD2 matching over 8 bases. There are 11 residues in the CDR3. CDR1 LGHNA and CDR2 YNFKEQ come from the germline V gene.

The chain links TRBV2 to TRBJ2-1; TRBD2 might be the D (5 bases). Germline values: CDR1 SNHLY, CDR2 FYNNEI. The CDR3 has 15 amino acids. V gave up 5 bases and J gave up 4 bases, with 15 bases separating them. The CDR3 DNA reads TGTGCCAGCAGTCAAGAGCGGACCAAATACAATGAGCAGTTCTTC. It yields the protein CASSQERTKYNEQFF. Drawing the rest from reference TRBV2 and TRBJ2-1, the complete variable domain is EPEVTQTPSHQVTQMGQEVILRCVPISNHLYFYWYRQILGQKVEFLVSFYNNEISEKSEIFDDQFSVERPDGSNFTLKIRSTKLEDSAMYFCASSQERTKYNEQFFGPGTRLTVL.

A word on this clone: A read error likely explains this, since a far larger clone differs by one base. The CDR3 end shows no conserved phenylalanine or tryptophan, and so a read error is likely. This sample also contains other DNA sequences that code for the same CDR3. The V call is TRBV30, the J call TRBJ1-1, with D possibly matching TRBD1 (5 bases). In germline, CDR1 is GTSNPN, CDR2 SVGIG (reference sequence). The CDR3 length is 11 residues. Trimming left V 3 bases short and J 5 bases short, with 7 bases between. Here the CDR3 reads CAWRDMTEAFL. In DNA, the CDR3 is TGTGCCTGGAGGGACATGACTGAAGCTTTCCTT.